This T cell receptor beta chain was captured by sequencing in a study of CD8 T cells in ankylosing spondylitis. Overall study results and limits: Some motif variants had been reported before (in reactive arthritis synovial fluid and blood). Disease-linked clones reportedly concentrated significantly in matched ankylosing spondylitis synovial fluid. Among TCR beta sequences, a motif of under ten highly homologous variants appeared characteristic of ankylosing spondylitis blood.

Comment on this clonotype: Its target is unknown.

Construction of TCR beta libraries was performed using quantitative 5'-RACE with molecular barcodes. TCRdb redid the calling of the 5' RACE reads with MiXCR, one entry per CDR3 protein. The table lists about 140,000 distinct CDR3 sequences, about 6.7% of them singletons, with about an eighth in the top ten. This CDR3 contains 16 residues. Trimming shortened V by 3 bases and J by 5 bases, and 19 bases separated the two germline ends. From germline, CDR1 is LNHDA and CDR2 SQIVND (reference sequence). The sequence derives from a female donor with ankylosing spondylitis or in good health (not recorded which). The chain links TRBV19 to TRBJ2-5, with D tentatively TRBD1 (5 bases). Sequencing was carried out using blood, either unsorted or a sorted T cell fraction (not recorded which). The CDR3 DNA is TGTGCCAGTAGTATCTTCGCCCAGGGAATAGGGGAGACCCAGTACTTC. Its translation: CASSIFAQGIGETQYF.